This T cell receptor (beta chain) appears in the sequencing data of a study of CD8 T cells in Susac syndrome. RNA amounts of 0.5 to 1 ug underwent reverse transcription with random hexamers. The method of amplification for TCR beta CDR3 was immunoSEQ multiplex PCR, covering 54 Vbeta and 13 Jbeta. One entry per CDR3 protein, called by TCRdb with MiXCR from the immunoSEQ multiplex PCR reads. The data show about 150,000 distinct CDR3 sequences, around 96% seen once. CDR1 is DFQATT and CDR2 is SNEGSKA in the germline V gene (reference sequence). The CDR3 extends over 15 amino acids. V dropped 1 base and J dropped 7 bases, with 19 bases sitting between them. In contrast to the negatively isolated CD8+ and CD4+ T cells, TEMRA cells were FACS-enriched.

Sequenced input: CD8+ T cells from PBMCs. The chain uses TRBV20-1 and TRBJ1-2, with TRBD1 as a possible D gene (5 bases). This clonotype originated in a human donor with multiple sclerosis. CDR3: CSARVTAGLRAGYTF. For the CDR3, the DNA is TGCAGTGCTAGAGTAACAGCAGGGCTCAGGGCTGGCTACACCTTC.